What follows describes a single T cell receptor (beta chain). As yet, its antigen is unknown. Primed by a sample-barcoded 5' primer and a J-beta primer mix, a second PCR proceeded for 7 to 11 cycles. Each CDR3 protein gets one entry after TCRdb re-called the 5' RACE reads with MiXCR. The table records some 640,000 distinct CDR3 sequences, 25% to 35% of them present only once. The data are from a study of blood T cells in healthy people across ages. Study-wide results and caveats: Using unsorted PBMCs precluded a conclusive naive versus antigen-experienced comparison.

This CDR3 has 12 amino acids. Germline V gives CDR1 DFQATT, CDR2 SNEGSKA (reference sequence). V dropped 5 bases and J dropped 4 bases, with 9 bases sitting between them. The gene calls are TRBV20-1 and TRBJ1-5; D gene unclear. This TCR came from a woman older than 75 in good health. Sequenced input: blood. This CDR3 reads CSAQDGNQPQHF. CDR3 coding DNA: TGCAGTGCTCAGGACGGAAATCAGCCCCAGCATTTT.